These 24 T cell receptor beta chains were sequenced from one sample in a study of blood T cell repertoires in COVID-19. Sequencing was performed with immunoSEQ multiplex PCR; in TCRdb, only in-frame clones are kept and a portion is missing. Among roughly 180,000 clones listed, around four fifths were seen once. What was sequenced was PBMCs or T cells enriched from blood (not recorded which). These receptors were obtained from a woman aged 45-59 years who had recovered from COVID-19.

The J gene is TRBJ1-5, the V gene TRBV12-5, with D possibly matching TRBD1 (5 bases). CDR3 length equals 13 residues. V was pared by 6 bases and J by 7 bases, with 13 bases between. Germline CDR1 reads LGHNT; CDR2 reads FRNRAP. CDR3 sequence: CASGLGGAQPQHF. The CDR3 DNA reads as TGTGCTAGTGGCCTGGGAGGGGCGCAGCCCCAGCATTTT.

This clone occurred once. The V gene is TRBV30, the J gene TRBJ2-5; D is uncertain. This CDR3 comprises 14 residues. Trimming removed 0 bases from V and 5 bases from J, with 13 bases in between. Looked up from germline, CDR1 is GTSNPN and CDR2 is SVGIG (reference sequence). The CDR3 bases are TGTGCCTGGAGTGTAACCGGCGGTGGGGAGACCCAGTACTTC. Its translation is CAWSVTGGGETQYF.

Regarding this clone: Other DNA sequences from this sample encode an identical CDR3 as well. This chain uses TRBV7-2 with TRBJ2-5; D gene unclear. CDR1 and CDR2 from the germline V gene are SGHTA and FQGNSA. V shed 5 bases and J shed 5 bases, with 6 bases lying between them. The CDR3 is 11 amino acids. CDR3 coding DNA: TGTGCCAGCAGCCCTAGGGAGACCCAGTACTTC. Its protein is CASSPRETQYF.

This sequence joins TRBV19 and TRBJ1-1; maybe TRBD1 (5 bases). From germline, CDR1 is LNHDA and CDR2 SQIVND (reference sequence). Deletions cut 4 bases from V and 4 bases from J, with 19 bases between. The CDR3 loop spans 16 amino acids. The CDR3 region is CASSTGGPISGTEAFF. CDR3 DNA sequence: TGTGCCAGTAGTACCGGGGGACCCATTTCGGGCACTGAAGCTTTCTTT.

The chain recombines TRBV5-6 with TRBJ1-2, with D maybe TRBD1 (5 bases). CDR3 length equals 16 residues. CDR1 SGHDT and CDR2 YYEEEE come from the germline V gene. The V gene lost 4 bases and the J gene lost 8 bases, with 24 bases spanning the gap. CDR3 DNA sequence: TGTGCCAGCAGCCTGTTGGGCAGGGCCCCCATTGAAGGCTACACCTTC. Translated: CASSLLGRAPIEGYTF. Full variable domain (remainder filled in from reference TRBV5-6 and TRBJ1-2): DAGVTQSPTHLIKTRGQQVTLRCSPKSGHDTVSWYQQALGQGPQFIFQYYEEEERQRGNFPDRFSGHQFPNYSSELNVNALLLGDSALYLCASSLLGRAPIEGYTFGSGTRLTVV.

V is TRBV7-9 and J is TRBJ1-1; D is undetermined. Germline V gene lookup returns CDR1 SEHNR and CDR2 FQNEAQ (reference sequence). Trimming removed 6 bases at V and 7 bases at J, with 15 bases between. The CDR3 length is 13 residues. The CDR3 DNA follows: TGTGCCAGCAGTTTCGACAACTTCCTTGAAGCTTTCTTT. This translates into CASSFDNFLEAFF.

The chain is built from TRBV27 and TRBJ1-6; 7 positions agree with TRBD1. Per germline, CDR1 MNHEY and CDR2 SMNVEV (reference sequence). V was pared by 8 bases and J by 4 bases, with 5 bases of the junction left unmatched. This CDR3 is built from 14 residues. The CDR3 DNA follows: TGTGCCAGCGGGGGGACAGTTTATAATTCACCCCTCCACTTT. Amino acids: CASGGTVYNSPLHF.

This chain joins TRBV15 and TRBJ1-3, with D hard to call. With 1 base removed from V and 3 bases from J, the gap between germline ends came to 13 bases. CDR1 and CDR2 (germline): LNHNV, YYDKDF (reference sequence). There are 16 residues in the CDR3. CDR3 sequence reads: CATSRGAGLDGNTIYF. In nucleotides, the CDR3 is TGTGCCACCAGCAGAGGGGCAGGACTGGATGGAAACACCATATATTTT.

CDR3 sequence reads: CASTSMSSGNTIYF. In nucleotides, the CDR3 is TGTGCCAGCACTTCGATGAGCTCTGGAAACACCATATATTTT. The chain combines TRBV7-9 with TRBJ1-3, with unresolved D. With 7 bases removed from V and 0 bases from J, the gap between germline ends came to 10 bases. Germline CDR1 SEHNR, CDR2 FQNEAQ (reference sequence). The CDR3 covers 14 residues.

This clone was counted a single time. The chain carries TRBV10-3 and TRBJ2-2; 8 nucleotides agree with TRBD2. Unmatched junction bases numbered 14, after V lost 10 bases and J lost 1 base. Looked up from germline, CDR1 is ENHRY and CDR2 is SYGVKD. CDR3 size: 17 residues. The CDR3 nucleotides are TGTGCCACCGCTGGAGCGGGGGCGGGTGGGAACACCGGGGAGCTGTTTTTT. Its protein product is CATAGAGAGGNTGELFF.

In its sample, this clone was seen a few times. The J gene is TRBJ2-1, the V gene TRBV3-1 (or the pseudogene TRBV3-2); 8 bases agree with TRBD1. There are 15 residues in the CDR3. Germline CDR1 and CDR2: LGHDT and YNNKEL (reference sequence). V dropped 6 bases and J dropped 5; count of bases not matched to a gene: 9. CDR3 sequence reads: CASRQGQVQDNEQFF. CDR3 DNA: TGTGCCAGCAGACAGGGACAGGTTCAGGACAATGAGCAGTTCTTC.

The DNA for the CDR3 is TGCAGTGCTAGTGGCAGGGTGGACGGGGAGCTGTTTTTT. Amino acids: CSASGRVDGELFF. This chain uses TRBV20-1 with TRBJ2-2, with a weak D call TRBD1 (5 bases). Looked up from germline, CDR1 is DFQATT and CDR2 is SNEGSKA (reference sequence). The CDR3 is 13 amino acids. The V end lost 3 bases, the J end lost 7 bases, and 12 bases lay between the germline ends.

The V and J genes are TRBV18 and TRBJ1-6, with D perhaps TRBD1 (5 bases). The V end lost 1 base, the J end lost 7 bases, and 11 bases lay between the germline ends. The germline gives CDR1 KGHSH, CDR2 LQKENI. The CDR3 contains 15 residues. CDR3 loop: CASSPLRDSNSPLHF. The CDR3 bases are TGTGCCAGCTCACCACTCAGGGACTCGAATTCACCCCTCCACTTT.

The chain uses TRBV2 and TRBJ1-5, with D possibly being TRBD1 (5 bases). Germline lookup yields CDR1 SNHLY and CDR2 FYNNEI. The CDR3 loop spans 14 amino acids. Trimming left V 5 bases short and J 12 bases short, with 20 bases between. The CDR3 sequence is CASSRMGGTGNQHF. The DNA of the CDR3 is TGTGCCAGCAGTAGGATGGGGGGGACGGGCAACCAGCATTTT.

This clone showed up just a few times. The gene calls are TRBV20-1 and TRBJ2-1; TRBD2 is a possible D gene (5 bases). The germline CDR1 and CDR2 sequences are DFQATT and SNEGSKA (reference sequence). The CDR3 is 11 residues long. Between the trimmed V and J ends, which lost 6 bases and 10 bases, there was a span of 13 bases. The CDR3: CSASPTGEQFF. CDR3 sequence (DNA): TGCAGTGCAAGCCCCACGGGGGAGCAGTTCTTC.

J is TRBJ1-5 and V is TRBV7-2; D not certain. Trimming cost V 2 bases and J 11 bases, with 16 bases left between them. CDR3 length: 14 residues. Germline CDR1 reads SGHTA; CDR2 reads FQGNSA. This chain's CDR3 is CASSLTVAGNSQHF. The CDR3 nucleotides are TGTGCCAGCAGCTTAACCGTTGCAGGAAATTCCCAGCATTTT.

Here the CDR3 DNA reads TGCGCCAGCAGCCAGACAGGGGACGGAAACATTCAGTACTTC. Amino acids: CASSQTGDGNIQYF. The rearrangement links TRBV5-1 to TRBJ2-4; TRBD1 matches at 8 bases. Germline V lookup: CDR1 SGHRS, CDR2 YFSETQ. CDR3 length equals 14 residues. Losses at the gene ends were 4 bases for V and 6 bases for J; bases not matched to a gene: 6. Together with reference TRBV5-1 and TRBJ2-4, the CDR3 gives the full variable domain: KAGVTQTPRYLIKTRGQQVTLSCSPISGHRSVSWYQQTPGQGLQFLFEYFSETQRNKGNFPGRFSGRQFSNSRSEMNVSTLELGDSALYLCASSQTGDGNIQYFGAGTRLSVL.

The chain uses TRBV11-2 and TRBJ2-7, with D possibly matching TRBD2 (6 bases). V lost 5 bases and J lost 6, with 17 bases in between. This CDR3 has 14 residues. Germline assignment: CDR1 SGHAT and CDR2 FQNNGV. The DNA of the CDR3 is TGTGCCAGCAGCCTTCGCCCGGGACTCGCCGAGCAGTACGTC. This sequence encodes CASSLRPGLAEQYV.

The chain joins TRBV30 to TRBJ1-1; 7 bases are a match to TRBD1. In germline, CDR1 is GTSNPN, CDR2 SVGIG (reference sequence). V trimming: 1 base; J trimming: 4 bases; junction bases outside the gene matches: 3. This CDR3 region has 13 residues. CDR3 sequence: CAWSETGTTEAFF. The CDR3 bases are TGTGCCTGGAGTGAGACAGGGACCACTGAAGCTTTCTTT. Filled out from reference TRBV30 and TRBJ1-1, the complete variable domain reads SQTIHQWPATLVQPVGSPLSLECTVEGTSNPNLYWYRQAAGRGLQLLFYSVGIGQISSEVPQNLSASRPQDRQFILSSKKLLLSDSGFYLCAWSETGTTEAFFGQGTRLTVV.

CDR3 sequence (DNA): TGTGCCAGCAGCTTGGTAGGGGGGGCCAACGAGCAGTACGTC. Protein: CASSLVGGANEQYV. The gene calls are TRBV5-5 and TRBJ2-7; a possible D gene is TRBD2 (7 bases). The CDR3 has 14 amino acids. The V end lost 0 bases, the J end lost 5 bases, and 12 bases lay between the germline ends. Germline V CDR1 and CDR2: SGHKS, YYEKEE (reference sequence).

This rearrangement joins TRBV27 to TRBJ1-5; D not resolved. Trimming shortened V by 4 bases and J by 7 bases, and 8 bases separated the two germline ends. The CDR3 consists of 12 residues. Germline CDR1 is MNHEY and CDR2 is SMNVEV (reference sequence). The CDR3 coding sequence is TGTGCCAGCAGTTACCTGGGCCAGCCCCAGCATTTT. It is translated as CASSYLGQPQHF.

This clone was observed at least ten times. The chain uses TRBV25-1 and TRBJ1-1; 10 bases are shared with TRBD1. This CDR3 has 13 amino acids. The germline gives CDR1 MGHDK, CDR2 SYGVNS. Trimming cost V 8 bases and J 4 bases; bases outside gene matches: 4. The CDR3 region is CASRQGASTEAFF. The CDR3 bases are TGTGCCAGCCGACAGGGGGCGAGCACTGAAGCTTTCTTT.

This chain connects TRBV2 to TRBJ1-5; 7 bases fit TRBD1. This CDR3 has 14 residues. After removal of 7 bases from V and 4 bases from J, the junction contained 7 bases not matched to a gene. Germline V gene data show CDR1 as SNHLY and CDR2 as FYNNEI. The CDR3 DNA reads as TGTGCCAGCACTACACAGGGGTGGAATCAGCCCCAGCATTTT. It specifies CASTTQGWNQPQHF.

The CDR3 loop is CSVVSAGEKLFF. The CDR3 region has the DNA TGCAGCGTTGTTAGCGCCGGTGAAAAACTGTTTTTT. The V and J genes are TRBV29-1 and TRBJ1-4; the D is unclear. The V and J ends lost 4 bases and 7 bases respectively, with 10 bases between them. The CDR3 contains 12 residues. The germline V gene has CDR1 SQVTM and CDR2 ANQGSEA.